The 21 T cell receptor beta chains reported below all come from one sample, sequenced in a study of cytomegalovirus exposure and HLA in healthy donors. Vbeta (60) and Jbeta (13) primers were used in the PCR. TCRdb keeps only in-frame clones here, not all; method: immunoSEQ multiplex PCR. The table shows more than 200,000 clones, with roughly 80% occurring only once. Sequencing was done on a sample of PBMCs. The receptors shown here come from a girl aged 5-17 years in good health and CMV-seronegative.

The chain is built from TRBV28 and TRBJ1-5; tentative D call: TRBD1 (5 bases). V gave up 8 bases and J gave up 4 bases, with 18 bases separating them. The CDR3 runs to 15 residues. Germline CDR1 MDHEN, CDR2 SYDVKM. The CDR3 bases are TGTGCCAGCCTAGCGGGGGGGTCAATAAATCAGCCCCAGCATTTT. Protein: CASLAGGSINQPQHF.

The chain has TRBV5-1 and TRBJ2-7; 8 nucleotides agree with TRBD2. Germline CDR1 reads SGHRS; CDR2 reads YFSETQ. After removal of 1 base from V and 2 bases from J, the junction contained 5 bases not matched to a gene. The CDR3 has 15 amino acids. The CDR3 DNA is TGCGCCAGCAGCTTGAGCGGGAGCGTACCCTACGAGCAGTACTTC. Its protein is CASSLSGSVPYEQYF.

The gene calls are TRBV28 and TRBJ2-1, with D possibly matching TRBD1 (5 bases). V shed 7 bases and J shed 6 bases, with 19 bases lying between them. Germline assignment: CDR1 MDHEN and CDR2 SYDVKM. CDR3 length: 15 residues. The DNA for the CDR3 is TGTGCCAGCACAAACAGGCCCCCGACCCTCAATGAGCAGTTCTTC. Translation gives CASTNRPPTLNEQFF.

V gene TRBV5-4 combines with J gene TRBJ1-1; D call uncertain. V lost 3 bases to trimming and J lost 6 bases, with 18 bases between them. Germline V gene data show CDR1 as SGHNT and CDR2 as YYREEE (reference sequence). The CDR3 loop spans 15 amino acids. CDR3 bases: TGTGCCAGCAGCTCAGGAACGGGGTTCGTCCCTGAAGCTTTCTTT. Protein: CASSSGTGFVPEAFF.

The chain is built from TRBV9 and TRBJ2-1; 10 positions match TRBD1. The CDR3 consists of 16 residues. Germline values: CDR1 SGDLS, CDR2 YYNGEE. Losses at the gene ends were 0 bases for V and 10 bases for J; bases not matched to a gene: 10. The CDR3 reads CASSVDGTGVWGEQFF. In DNA, the CDR3 is TGTGCCAGCAGCGTAGACGGGACAGGGGTATGGGGCGAGCAGTTCTTC. Full variable domain (outside the CDR3, taken from reference TRBV9 and TRBJ2-1): DSGVTQTPKHLITATGQRVTLRCSPRSGDLSVYWYQQSLDQGLQFLIQYYNGEERAKGNILERFSAQQFPDLHSELNLSSLELGDSALYFCASSVDGTGVWGEQFFGPGTRLTVL.

The chain recombines TRBV10-3 with TRBJ2-6; D is possibly TRBD2 (7 bases). V was shortened by 7 bases and J by 4 bases, with 23 bases between the two germline ends. The germline V gene encodes CDR1 ENHRY and CDR2 SYGVKD. The CDR3 runs to 18 residues. The CDR3 is CAIISLGGAIAGANVLTF. For the CDR3, the DNA is TGTGCCATCATCTCCTTAGGGGGGGCCATCGCCGGGGCCAACGTCCTGACTTTC.

The rearrangement uses TRBV7-8 and TRBJ1-4, with 7 positions matching TRBD1. Trimming cost V 4 bases and J 0 bases; bases outside gene matches: 8. There are 17 residues in the CDR3. The germline CDR1 and CDR2 sequences are SGHVS and FQNEAQ. The CDR3 loop is CASSSGGTGATNEKLFF. Written as DNA, the CDR3 is TGTGCCAGCAGCTCAGGGGGGACTGGGGCAACTAATGAAAAACTGTTTTTT.

This chain joins TRBV15 and TRBJ2-1, with D possibly matching TRBD2 (5 bases). CDR1 and CDR2 (germline): LNHNV, YYDKDF (reference sequence). The CDR3 totals 12 residues. V lost 4 bases to trimming and J lost 12 bases, with 13 bases between them. The CDR3 nucleotides read TGTGCCACCAGCACCCGAGGCGGGCGGCAGTTCTTC. This translates into CATSTRGGRQFF.

The chain uses TRBV18 and TRBJ1-5, with 7 bases lining up with TRBD1. Germline V gene data show CDR1 as KGHSH and CDR2 as LQKENI. V lost 1 base, J lost 16 bases, and 7 bases stayed unmatched. The CDR3 loop spans 12 amino acids. The CDR3 is CASSPQDGTVHF. CDR3 nucleotides: TGTGCCAGCTCACCACAGGACGGGACAGTACATTTT.

J is TRBJ1-2 and V is TRBV27; a weak D match, TRBD1 (6 bases). Per germline, CDR1 MNHEY and CDR2 SMNVEV (reference sequence). The CDR3 is made up of 15 amino acids. V lost 0 bases and J lost 8, with 16 bases in between. CDR3 in DNA: TGTGCCAGCAGTTTATCCCCGGGGGGGGGCACGGGCTACACCTTC. Translated, it gives CASSLSPGGGTGYTF.

The chain combines TRBV5-1 with TRBJ2-6; TRBD1 matches 7 bases. Trimming took 2 bases from V and 0 from J; bases not matched to a gene: 8. The length of the CDR3 is 18 residues. CDR1 and CDR2 from the germline V gene are SGHRS and YFSETQ. The CDR3 is CASSFPGTVLSGANVLTF. CDR3 nucleotide sequence: TGCGCCAGCAGCTTTCCCGGGACAGTTCTCTCTGGGGCCAACGTCCTGACTTTC.

The CDR3 DNA follows: TGTGCCAGCCACAAGAGTAGGGGAATGGATACTGAAGCTTTCTTT. Translating it yields CASHKSRGMDTEAFF. The V call is TRBV7-2, the J call TRBJ1-1; possible D gene TRBD1, 5 bases. The V end was cut by 8 bases, the J end by 5 bases, with 21 bases between. The CDR3 spans 15 residues. Germline CDR1 is SGHTA and CDR2 is FQGNSA.

The V and J genes are TRBV21-1 and TRBJ1-2; the DNA was not used to check the table's D call, TRBD1. TRBV21-1 is described as a pseudogene. The CDR3 is 15 amino acids. In nucleotides, the CDR3 is TGTGCCAGCAGCAAAGTGAGAAGGGGTCACTATGGCTACACCTTC. Amino acid sequence: CASSKVRRGHYGYTF.

V usage is TRBV18 and J usage is TRBJ2-1; possibly TRBD1 for D (5 bases). The CDR3 length is 15 residues. Germline CDR1 KGHSH, CDR2 LQKENI. The V and J ends lost 4 bases and 4 bases respectively, with 14 bases between them. DNA for the CDR3: TGTGCCAGCTCACAGCTGTCGGACACTTACAATGAGCAGTTCTTC. As protein: CASSQLSDTYNEQFF.

The V call is TRBV27, the J call TRBJ2-6, with D perhaps TRBD1 (6 bases). CDR3 length: 15 residues. The germline gives CDR1 MNHEY, CDR2 SMNVEV (reference sequence). V lost 4 bases to trimming and J lost 4 bases, with 11 bases between them. CDR3 sequence (DNA): TGTGCCAGCAGTTCCCCAGGGGCAGGGGCCAACGTCCTGACTTTC. Translating gives CASSSPGAGANVLTF.

The gene calls are TRBV30 and TRBJ1-2; D is perhaps TRBD1 (5 bases). CDR1 and CDR2 from the germline V gene are GTSNPN and SVGIG (reference sequence). The CDR3 runs 14 residues. Between the trimmed V and J ends, which lost 4 bases and 0 bases, there was a span of 12 bases. CDR3 in amino acids: CAWNRVGPNYGYTF. CDR3 in DNA: TGTGCCTGGAATCGGGTGGGGCCTAACTATGGCTACACCTTC.

The V and J genes are TRBV28 and TRBJ2-2, with 9 positions matching TRBD1. The J segment lost 1 base and the V segment lost 4 bases, leaving 13 bases of the junction unmatched. CDR3 size: 19 residues. Germline assignment: CDR1 MDHEN and CDR2 SYDVKM. CDR3 DNA sequence: TGTGCCAGCAGTTCTAAAAACCCTTACAGGGGGCGGAACACCGGGGAGCTGTTTTTT. It codes for CASSSKNPYRGRNTGELFF.

This clone was picked up one time. The chain carries TRBV29-1 and TRBJ1-2, with D unresolved. From germline, CDR1 is SQVTM and CDR2 ANQGSEA. The CDR3 is made up of 11 amino acids. V lost 4 bases, J lost 6 bases, and 9 bases lay in between. Here the CDR3 DNA reads TGCAGCGTTGGTGGGAGCCATGGCTACACCTTC. This gives the protein CSVGGSHGYTF.

Concerning this clone itself: At the DNA level, this CDR3 is encoded by other sequences in the same sample as well. This sequence joins TRBV7-9 and TRBJ2-7, with D unclear. The CDR3 contains 12 residues. Germline CDR1 and CDR2: SEHNR and FQNEAQ (reference sequence). The V end was cut by 0 bases, the J end by 4 bases, with 4 bases between. The CDR3 DNA sequence: TGTGCCAGCAGCTTAGCAGCATACGAGCAGTACTTC. This sequence encodes CASSLAAYEQYF.

This rearrangement joins TRBV7-2 to TRBJ2-4; TRBD1 matches 9 bases. Germline V CDR1 and CDR2: SGHTA, FQGNSA. The CDR3 has 15 residues. The V segment lost 3 bases and the J segment 2 bases; nucleotides outside the gene matches: 2. CDR3 in amino acids: CASSLGTGSKNIQYF. CDR3 bases: TGTGCCAGCAGCTTGGGGACAGGGTCCAAAAACATTCAGTACTTC.

This chain links TRBV5-1 with TRBJ1-6; D possibly corresponds to TRBD1 (6 bases). CDR3 length: 14 residues. The germline V gene has CDR1 SGHRS and CDR2 YFSETQ. V was pared by 6 bases and J by 7 bases, with 14 bases between. The CDR3 DNA is TGCGCCAGCAAACAGACAGGCGAGAATTCACCCCTCCACTTT. Protein: CASKQTGENSPLHF. The variable domain in full, with the rest retrieved from reference TRBV5-1 and TRBJ1-6, is KAGVTQTPRYLIKTRGQQVTLSCSPISGHRSVSWYQQTPGQGLQFLFEYFSETQRNKGNFPGRFSGRQFSNSRSEMNVSTLELGDSALYLCASKQTGENSPLHFGNGTRLTVT.